A single sample is the source of the 4 T cell receptor beta chains below, sequenced in a study of T-cell memory formation after mild COVID-19. TCRdb ran MiXCR on the 5' RACE reads and lists one entry per CDR3 protein. The sample includes about 350,000 distinct CDR3 sequences, around 20% of them seen just once. Sequenced input: PBMCs or a T cell subset sorted from them (not recorded which). These receptors came from a man between 18 and 35 years old who had mild COVID-19 (a few samples of this study predate the infection). Cell type and time point are not known.

Concerning this clonotype itself: At one end the junction does not follow the germline gene, possibly because of a read error. The V gene is TRBV2, the J gene TRBJ2-2, with D unresolved. CDR1 is SNHLY, CDR2 FYNNEI, per germline. The CDR3 contains 13 residues. DNA of the CDR3: TGTGCCAGCAGCGAAGACGGCGCCGGGGAGCTGTTTTTT. Its translation is CASSEDGAGELFF.

This clonotype has a handful of counts. The CDR3 is CASSWFREGQYSNQPQHF. As DNA, the CDR3 is TGTGCCAGCAGTTGGTTCAGGGAGGGACAGTATAGCAATCAGCCCCAGCATTTT. The gene calls are TRBV28 and TRBJ1-5; 7 bases agree with TRBD1. Trimming at V came to 4 bases and at J to 0 bases, leaving 12 bases not matched to a gene. Germline CDR1 is MDHEN and CDR2 is SYDVKM. The CDR3 extends over 18 amino acids.

The gene calls are TRBV6-5 and TRBJ2-1; D may be TRBD1 or TRBD2 (5 bases each). The CDR3 has 13 residues. Trimming pared 4 bases from V and 6 bases from J, leaving 10 bases between. CDR1 and CDR2 from the germline V gene are MNHEY and SVGAGI. The CDR3 DNA sequence: TGTGCCAGCAGTTTCGGGGACGGCAATGAGCAGTTCTTC. This sequence encodes CASSFGDGNEQFF.

The J gene is TRBJ2-4, the V gene TRBV20-1, with 7 bases lining up with TRBD2. The CDR3 has 14 residues. V gave up 0 bases and J gave up 3 bases; unmatched junction bases: 2. In germline, CDR1 is DFQATT, CDR2 SNEGSKA (reference sequence). CDR3 DNA sequence: TGCAGTGCTAGAGATACGGGGGGCAAAAACATTCAGTACTTC. Its translation is CSARDTGGKNIQYF.